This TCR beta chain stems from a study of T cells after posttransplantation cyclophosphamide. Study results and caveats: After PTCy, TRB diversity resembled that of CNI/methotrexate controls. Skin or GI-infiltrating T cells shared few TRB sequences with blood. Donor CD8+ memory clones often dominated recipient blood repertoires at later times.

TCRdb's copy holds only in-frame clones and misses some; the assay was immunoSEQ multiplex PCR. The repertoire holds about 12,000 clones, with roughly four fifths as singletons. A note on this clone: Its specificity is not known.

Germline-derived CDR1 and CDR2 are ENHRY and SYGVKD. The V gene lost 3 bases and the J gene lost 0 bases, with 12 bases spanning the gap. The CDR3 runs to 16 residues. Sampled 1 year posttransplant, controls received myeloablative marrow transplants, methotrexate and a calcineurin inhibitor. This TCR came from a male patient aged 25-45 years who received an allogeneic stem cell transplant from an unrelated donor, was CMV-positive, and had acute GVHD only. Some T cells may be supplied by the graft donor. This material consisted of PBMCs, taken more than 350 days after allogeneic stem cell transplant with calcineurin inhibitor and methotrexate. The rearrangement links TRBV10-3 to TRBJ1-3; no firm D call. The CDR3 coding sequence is TGTGCCATCAGTGAATCTGGCAGGCGCTCTGGAAACACCATATATTTT. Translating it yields CAISESGRRSGNTIYF.